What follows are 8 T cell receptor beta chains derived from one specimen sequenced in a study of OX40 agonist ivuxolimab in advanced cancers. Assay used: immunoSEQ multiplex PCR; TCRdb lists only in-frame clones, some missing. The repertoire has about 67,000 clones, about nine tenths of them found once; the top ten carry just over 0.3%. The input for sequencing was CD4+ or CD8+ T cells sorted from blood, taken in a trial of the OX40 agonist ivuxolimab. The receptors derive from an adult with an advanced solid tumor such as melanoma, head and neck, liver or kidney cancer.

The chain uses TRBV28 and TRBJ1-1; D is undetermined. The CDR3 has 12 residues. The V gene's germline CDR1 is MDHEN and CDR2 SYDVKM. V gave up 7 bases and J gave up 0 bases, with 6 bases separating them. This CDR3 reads CASTTVNTEAFF. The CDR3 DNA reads TGTGCCAGCACGACCGTGAACACTGAAGCTTTCTTT.

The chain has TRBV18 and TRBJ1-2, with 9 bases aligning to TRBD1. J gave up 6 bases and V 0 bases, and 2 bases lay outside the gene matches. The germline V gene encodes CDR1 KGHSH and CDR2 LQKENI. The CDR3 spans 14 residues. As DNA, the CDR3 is TGTGCCAGCTCACCACCGGACAGGGGAGATGGCTACACCTTC. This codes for CASSPPDRGDGYTF. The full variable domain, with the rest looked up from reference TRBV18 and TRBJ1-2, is NAGVMQNPRHLVRRRGQEARLRCSPMKGHSHVYWYRQLPEEGLKFMVYLQKENIIDESGMPKERFSAEFPKEGPSILRIQQVVRGDSAAYFCASSPPDRGDGYTFGSGTRLTVV.

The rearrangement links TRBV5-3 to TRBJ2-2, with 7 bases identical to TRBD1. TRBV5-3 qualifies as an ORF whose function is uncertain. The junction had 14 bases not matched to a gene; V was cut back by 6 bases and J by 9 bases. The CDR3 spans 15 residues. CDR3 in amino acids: CARTKPGQSTRELFF. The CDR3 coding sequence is TGTGCCAGAACAAAGCCGGGACAGTCTACCAGGGAGCTGTTTTTT.

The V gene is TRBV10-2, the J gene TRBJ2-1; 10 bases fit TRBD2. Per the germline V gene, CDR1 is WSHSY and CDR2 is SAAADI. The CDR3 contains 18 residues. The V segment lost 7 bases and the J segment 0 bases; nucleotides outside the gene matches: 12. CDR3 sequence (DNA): TGCGCCAGCATCCAACTAGCGGGACCCCTCGTCTCCTACAATGAGCAGTTCTTC. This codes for CASIQLAGPLVSYNEQFF.

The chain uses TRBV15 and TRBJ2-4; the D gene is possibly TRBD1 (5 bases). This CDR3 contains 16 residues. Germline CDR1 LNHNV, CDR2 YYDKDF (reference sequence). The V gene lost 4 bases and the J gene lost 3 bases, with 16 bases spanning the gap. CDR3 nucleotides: TGTGCCACCAGCAAAAGACAGTCGGTGTACAAAAACATTCAGTACTTC. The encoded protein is CATSKRQSVYKNIQYF.

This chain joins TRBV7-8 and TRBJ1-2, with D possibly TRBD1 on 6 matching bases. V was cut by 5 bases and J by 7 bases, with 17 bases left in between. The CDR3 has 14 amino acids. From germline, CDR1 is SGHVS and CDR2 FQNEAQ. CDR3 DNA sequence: TGTGCCAGCAGCCCCACTACAGGGTCGGCTGGCTACACCTTC. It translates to CASSPTTGSAGYTF.

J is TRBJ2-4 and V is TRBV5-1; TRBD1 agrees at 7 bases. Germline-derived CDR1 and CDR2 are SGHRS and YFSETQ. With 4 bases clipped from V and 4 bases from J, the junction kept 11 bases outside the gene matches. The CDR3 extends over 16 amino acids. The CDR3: CASSNGPGQSKNIQYF. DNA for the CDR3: TGCGCCAGCAGCAACGGACCGGGACAGAGTAAAAACATTCAGTACTTC.

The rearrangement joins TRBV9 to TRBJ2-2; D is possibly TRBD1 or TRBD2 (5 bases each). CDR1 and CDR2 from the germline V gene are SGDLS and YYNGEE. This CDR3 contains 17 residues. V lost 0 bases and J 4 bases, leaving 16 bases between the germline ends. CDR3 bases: TGTGCCAGCAGCGTAGGGCCGGGACCATCGCTCACCGGGGAGCTGTTTTTT. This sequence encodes CASSVGPGPSLTGELFF. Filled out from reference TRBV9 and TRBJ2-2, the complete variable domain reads DSGVTQTPKHLITATGQRVTLRCSPRSGDLSVYWYQQSLDQGLQFLIQYYNGEERAKGNILERFSAQQFPDLHSELNLSSLELGDSALYFCASSVGPGPSLTGELFFGEGSRLTVL.